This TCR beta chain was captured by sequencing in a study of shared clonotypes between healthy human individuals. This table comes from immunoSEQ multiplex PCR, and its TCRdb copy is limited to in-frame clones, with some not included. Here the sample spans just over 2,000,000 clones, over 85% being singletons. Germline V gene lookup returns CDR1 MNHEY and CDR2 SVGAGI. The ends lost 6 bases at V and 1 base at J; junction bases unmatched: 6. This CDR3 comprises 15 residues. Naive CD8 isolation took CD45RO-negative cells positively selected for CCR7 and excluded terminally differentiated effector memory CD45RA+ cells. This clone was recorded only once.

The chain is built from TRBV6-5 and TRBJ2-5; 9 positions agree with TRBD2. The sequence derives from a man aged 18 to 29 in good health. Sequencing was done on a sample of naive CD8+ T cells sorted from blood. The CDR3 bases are TGTGCCAGCAGCGGGGCGACTAGCGGCCAAGAGACCCAGTACTTC. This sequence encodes CASSGATSGQETQYF.